The rows below give T cell receptor beta chains drawn from one sample of a study of T cells in Graves' hyperthyroidism and ophthalmopathy. TCRdb itself ran the multiplex PCR reads through MiXCR, one entry per CDR3 protein. The sample shows about 350,000 distinct CDR3 sequences, approximately 15% of them seen only once. Sequencing was done on a sample of blood. These receptors originate from a woman in her thirties with Graves' hyperthyroidism. CDR3s include the opening cysteine and the closing phenylalanine or tryptophan. Each record gives: CDR3 protein, CDR3 DNA, J gene, clone size, D gene, CDR3 length, V gene. A D gene is named only where the DNA matches it firmly. Rows may omit the clone size; those that give it use once, few, many or a size class.

CDR3 protein: CSAYTTAGMGYTF
CDR3 DNA: TGCAGTGCGTACACGACTGCGGGCATGGGCTACACCTTC
J gene: TRBJ1-2
clone size: many
D gene: -
CDR3 length: 13
V gene: TRBV20-1

CDR3 protein: CSGNRGSQEDTQYF
CDR3 DNA: TGCAGTGGTAACAGGGGGTCCCAGGAGGATACGCAGTATTTT
J gene: TRBJ2-3
clone size: many
D gene: TRBD1
CDR3 length: 14
V gene: TRBV20-1

CDR3 protein: CASSFGELSGNTIYF
CDR3 DNA: TGCGCCAGCAGCTTCGGGGAACTTTCTGGAAACACCATATATTTT
J gene: TRBJ1-3
clone size: -
D gene: -
CDR3 length: 15
V gene: TRBV5-1

CDR3 protein: CSAESGRDSYEQYF
CDR3 DNA: TGCAGTGCTGAGAGCGGGAGGGACTCCTACGAGCAGTACTTC
J gene: TRBJ2-7
clone size: many
D gene: TRBD2
CDR3 length: 14
V gene: TRBV20-1

CDR3 protein: CASRGGYQPQHF
CDR3 DNA: TGTGCCAGTAGAGGAGGGTATCAGCCCCAGCATTTT
J gene: TRBJ1-5
clone size: -
D gene: -
CDR3 length: 12
V gene: TRBV19

CDR3 protein: CASSLRYPKVKDGYTF
CDR3 DNA: TGTGCCAGCAGTTTACGATATCCGAAGGTGAAAGATGGCTACACCTTC
J gene: TRBJ1-2
clone size: -
D gene: -
CDR3 length: 16
V gene: TRBV27

CDR3 protein: CSAPGTYEQYF
CDR3 DNA: TGCAGTGCTCCGGGAACCTACGAGCAGTACTTC
J gene: TRBJ2-7
clone size: -
D gene: -
CDR3 length: 11
V gene: TRBV20-1

CDR3 protein: CSVDGEGAYEQYF
CDR3 DNA: TGCAGCGTTGACGGGGAGGGGGCCTACGAGCAGTACTTC
J gene: TRBJ2-7
clone size: few
D gene: -
CDR3 length: 13
V gene: TRBV29-1

CDR3 protein: CASGSRGRSYEQYF
CDR3 DNA: TGTGCCAGCGGATCCAGGGGGCGAAGCTACGAGCAGTACTTC
J gene: TRBJ2-7
clone size: few
D gene: TRBD1
CDR3 length: 14
V gene: TRBV5-6

CDR3 protein: CASSYDRSPYNEQFF
CDR3 DNA: TGTGCCAGCAGTTATGATCGGTCCCCCTACAATGAGCAGTTCTTC
J gene: TRBJ2-1
clone size: few
D gene: -
CDR3 length: 15
V gene: TRBV6-2/TRBV6-3

CDR3 protein: CASSAGPFQYF
CDR3 DNA: TGTGCCAGCTCAGCAGGACCCTTTCAGTACTTC
J gene: TRBJ2-4
clone size: -
D gene: -
CDR3 length: 11
V gene: TRBV18

CDR3 protein: CSARAGTEPYGYTF
CDR3 DNA: TGCAGTGCTAGAGCCGGGACAGAGCCCTATGGCTACACCTTC
J gene: TRBJ1-2
clone size: many
D gene: TRBD1
CDR3 length: 14
V gene: TRBV20-1

CDR3 protein: CAWSAGAGAYEQYF
CDR3 DNA: TGTGCCTGGAGTGCGGGAGCGGGAGCCTACGAGCAGTACTTC
J gene: TRBJ2-7
clone size: -
D gene: TRBD2
CDR3 length: 14
V gene: TRBV30

CDR3 protein: CSASGSGAANTEAFF
CDR3 DNA: TGCAGTGCCTCGGGTAGCGGGGCGGCGAACACTGAAGCTTTCTTT
J gene: TRBJ1-1
clone size: -
D gene: -
CDR3 length: 15
V gene: TRBV20-1

CDR3 protein: CASSQGQGLGGTQYF
CDR3 DNA: TGTGCCAGCAGCCAAGGACAGGGGTTGGGGGGGACCCAGTACTTC
J gene: TRBJ2-5
clone size: -
D gene: TRBD1
CDR3 length: 15
V gene: TRBV3-1

CDR3 protein: CSATQGAGQPQHF
CDR3 DNA: TGCAGTGCTACCCAGGGGGCAGGTCAGCCCCAGCATTTT
J gene: TRBJ1-5
clone size: -
D gene: TRBD1
CDR3 length: 13
V gene: TRBV20-1

CDR3 protein: CASSLRTGGGYTF
CDR3 DNA: TGTGCCAGCAGTCTCCGGACAGGGGGTGGCTACACCTTC
J gene: TRBJ1-2
clone size: many
D gene: TRBD1
CDR3 length: 13
V gene: TRBV28

CDR3 protein: CASSPRDFSSYEQYF
CDR3 DNA: TGTGCCAGCAGCCCCAGGGACTTCTCCTCCTACGAGCAGTACTTC
J gene: TRBJ2-7
clone size: many
D gene: -
CDR3 length: 15
V gene: TRBV11-1

CDR3 protein: CSAITGGYEQYF
CDR3 DNA: TGCAGTGCCATCACGGGGGGCTACGAGCAGTACTTC
J gene: TRBJ2-7
clone size: many
D gene: TRBD2
CDR3 length: 12
V gene: TRBV20-1

CDR3 protein: CSATHPNTPDTQYF
CDR3 DNA: TGCAGTGCTACGCACCCGAATACTCCAGATACGCAGTATTTT
J gene: TRBJ2-3
clone size: -
D gene: -
CDR3 length: 14
V gene: TRBV20-1

CDR3 protein: CSASGAAGELFF
CDR3 DNA: TGCAGTGCTAGTGGTGCGGCCGGGGAGCTGTTTTTT
J gene: TRBJ2-2
clone size: -
D gene: -
CDR3 length: 12
V gene: TRBV20-1

CDR3 protein: CASSLDRGVIREQYF
CDR3 DNA: TGTGCCAGCAGCTTAGATCGGGGAGTAATTAGGGAGCAGTACTTC
J gene: TRBJ2-7
clone size: -
D gene: -
CDR3 length: 15
V gene: TRBV11-2

CDR3 protein: CARGAGGRGDNEQFF
CDR3 DNA: TGTGCCCGCGGGGCTGGCGGGAGGGGGGACAATGAGCAGTTCTTC
J gene: TRBJ2-1
clone size: -
D gene: TRBD2
CDR3 length: 15
V gene: TRBV30

CDR3 protein: CASRVPQSRAYYGYTF
CDR3 DNA: TGTGCCAGCAGGGTTCCGCAGTCTCGCGCCTACTATGGCTACACCTTC
J gene: TRBJ1-2
clone size: many
D gene: -
CDR3 length: 16
V gene: TRBV28

CDR3 protein: CASSQDTSGQETQYF
CDR3 DNA: TGTGCCAGCAGCCAAGACACTAGCGGCCAAGAGACCCAGTACTTC
J gene: TRBJ2-5
clone size: many
D gene: TRBD2
CDR3 length: 15
V gene: TRBV3-1

CDR3 protein: CASSGGRGRFGKTQYF
CDR3 DNA: TGTGCCAGCAGTGGGGGCAGGGGCCGGTTCGGGAAGACCCAGTACTTC
J gene: TRBJ2-5
clone size: -
D gene: -
CDR3 length: 16
V gene: TRBV2

CDR3 protein: CSAYQDTEAFF
CDR3 DNA: TGCAGTGCTTACCAGGACACTGAAGCTTTCTTT
J gene: TRBJ1-1
clone size: few
D gene: -
CDR3 length: 11
V gene: TRBV20-1

CDR3 protein: CSVVVVYNEQFF
CDR3 DNA: TGCAGCGTTGTGGTGGTCTACAATGAGCAGTTCTTC
J gene: TRBJ2-1
clone size: few
D gene: -
CDR3 length: 12
V gene: TRBV29-1

CDR3 protein: CASSQGLEQPQHF
CDR3 DNA: TGTGCCAGCAGCCAGGGGCTCGAGCAGCCCCAGCATTTT
J gene: TRBJ1-5
clone size: few
D gene: -
CDR3 length: 13
V gene: TRBV6-1

CDR3 protein: CASSYSVNGPLANQPQHF
CDR3 DNA: TGTGCCAGCAGTTACTCGGTAAATGGACCGCTCGCAAATCAGCCCCAGCATTTT
J gene: TRBJ1-5
clone size: many
D gene: -
CDR3 length: 18
V gene: TRBV6-2/TRBV6-3

CDR3 protein: CASSWTELTGELFF
CDR3 DNA: TGTGCCAGCAGCTGGACAGAGTTAACCGGGGAGCTGTTTTTT
J gene: TRBJ2-2
clone size: -
D gene: -
CDR3 length: 14
V gene: TRBV12-3/TRBV12-4

CDR3 protein: CASMVSFAGVDTQYF
CDR3 DNA: TGTGCCAGCATGGTTTCGTTTGCGGGAGTAGATACGCAGTATTTT
J gene: TRBJ2-3
clone size: many
D gene: TRBD2
CDR3 length: 15
V gene: TRBV2

CDR3 protein: CAWSLGLAVWEQYF
CDR3 DNA: TGTGCCTGGAGTTTGGGACTAGCCGTCTGGGAGCAGTACTTC
J gene: TRBJ2-7
clone size: many
D gene: TRBD2
CDR3 length: 14
V gene: TRBV30

CDR3 protein: CASSMWVEETQYF
CDR3 DNA: TGTGCCAGTAGTATGTGGGTGGAAGAGACCCAGTACTTC
J gene: TRBJ2-5
clone size: many
D gene: -
CDR3 length: 13
V gene: TRBV19

CDR3 protein: CASKVIPFSHEQFF
CDR3 DNA: TGTGCCAGCAAAGTCATTCCGTTCTCCCATGAGCAGTTCTTC
J gene: TRBJ2-1
clone size: -
D gene: -
CDR3 length: 14
V gene: TRBV6-1

CDR3 protein: CSVALWGGPQETQYF
CDR3 DNA: TGCAGCGTAGCGCTTTGGGGAGGCCCTCAAGAGACCCAGTACTTC
J gene: TRBJ2-5
clone size: many
D gene: -
CDR3 length: 15
V gene: TRBV29-1

CDR3 protein: CAAGQGRGEKLFF
CDR3 DNA: TGTGCCGCCGGACAGGGGAGGGGTGAAAAACTGTTTTTT
J gene: TRBJ1-4
clone size: many
D gene: TRBD1
CDR3 length: 13
V gene: TRBV15

CDR3 protein: CASRPLTGPYEQYF
CDR3 DNA: TGTGCCAGCAGACCCCTTACAGGTCCCTACGAGCAGTACTTC
J gene: TRBJ2-7
clone size: -
D gene: -
CDR3 length: 14
V gene: TRBV28

CDR3 protein: CASSLRRVNTEAFF
CDR3 DNA: TGTGCCAGCAGCTTACGTCGGGTGAACACTGAAGCTTTCTTT
J gene: TRBJ1-1
clone size: -
D gene: -
CDR3 length: 14
V gene: TRBV7-8

CDR3 protein: CASSDPKQETQYF
CDR3 DNA: TGTGCCAGCTCCGATCCTAAACAAGAGACCCAGTACTTC
J gene: TRBJ2-5
clone size: many
D gene: -
CDR3 length: 13
V gene: TRBV28

CDR3 protein: CASSLLRGLSNQPQHF
CDR3 DNA: TGTGCCAGCAGTTTGCTTCGGGGGCTGAGCAATCAGCCCCAGCATTTT
J gene: TRBJ1-5
clone size: many
D gene: -
CDR3 length: 16
V gene: TRBV28